Listed below are T cell receptor beta chains from one sample, sequenced in a study of control samples from healthy donors and cancer patients. Repertoires were generated with immunoSEQ multiplex PCR, while TCRdb's copy carries only in-frame clones and drops some. The data show about 76,000 clones, with around nine tenths seen just once and approximately 9.8% held by the top ten. Sequenced: PBMCs. The receptors stem from a woman aged 45-59 years with colorectal cancer. Both conserved end residues are part of each CDR3. The D gene is left open where the match is weak. Clone sizes are given selectively: once, few, many, or a class where the clone is expanded.

>TRBV6-1|-|TRBD1|TRBJ1-4
CASSDIQGAREKLFF
TGTGCCAGCAGTGACATACAGGGGGCGCGGGAAAAACTGTTTTTT
>TRBV7-2|-|TRBD1|TRBJ1-1
CASSSQRGPHTEAFF
TGTGCCAGCAGCTCGCAAAGGGGGCCGCACACTGAAGCTTTCTTT
>TRBV5-1|once|TRBD2|TRBJ2-1
CASSLAGRGDYNEQFF
TGCGCCAGCAGCTTGGCCGGGAGGGGGGACTACAATGAGCAGTTCTTC
>TRBV27|-|-|TRBJ1-3
CASRGLSGNTIYF
TGTGCCAGCAGGGGTCTCTCTGGAAACACCATATATTTT
>TRBV6-2/TRBV6-3|-|TRBD2|TRBJ2-5
CASSPYPRGGQETQYF
TGTGCCAGCAGCCCCTATCCTCGCGGGGGGCAAGAGACCCAGTACTTC
>TRBV3-1/TRBV3-2|-|-|TRBJ1-6
CASSLGGENSPLHF
TGTGCCAGCAGTCTCGGGGGGGAAAATTCACCCCTCCACTTT
>TRBV10-3|-|-|TRBJ2-5
CAISESGGAETQYF
TGTGCCATCAGTGAGTCAGGGGGGGCCGAGACCCAGTACTTC
>TRBV4-3|many|-|TRBJ2-6
CASSQEMSSGANVLTF
TGCGCCAGCAGCCAAGAAATGTCGTCTGGGGCCAACGTCCTGACTTTC
>TRBV19|-|-|TRBJ2-2
CASKLPLNTGELFF
TGTGCCAGTAAACTCCCTCTGAACACCGGGGAGCTGTTTTTT
>TRBV5-1|-|TRBD1|TRBJ1-3
CASSLAGQLSGNTIYF
TGCGCCAGCAGCTTGGCGGGACAGTTATCGGGAAACACCATATATTTT
>TRBV5-1|-|-|TRBJ1-2
CASSPDSPYGYTF
TGCGCCAGCAGCCCGGACAGCCCCTATGGCTACACCTTC
>TRBV4-2|-|-|TRBJ1-2
CASKPTGAENYGYTF
TGTGCCAGCAAGCCCACTGGGGCGGAGAACTATGGCTACACCTTC
>TRBV18|-|TRBD1|TRBJ2-1
CASSPPGTVSYNEQFF
TGTGCCAGCTCACCACCGGGGACAGTCTCCTACAATGAGCAGTTCTTC
>TRBV20-1|few|-|TRBJ2-6
CSASLYSGANVLTF
TGCAGTGCTAGTTTGTACTCTGGGGCCAACGTCCTGACTTTC
>TRBV3-1/TRBV3-2|-|TRBD2|TRBJ2-1
CASSLGLAGGNEQFF
TGTGCCAGCAGCCTAGGACTAGCGGGGGGCAATGAGCAGTTCTTC
>TRBV29-1|few|-|TRBJ2-3
CSAAASLTDTQYF
TGCAGCGCCGCCGCCTCACTCACAGATACGCAGTATTTT
>TRBV6-5|-|TRBD1|TRBJ2-1
CASSAGRTGVDEQFF
TGTGCCAGCAGCGCCGGAAGGACAGGGGTAGATGAGCAGTTCTTC
>TRBV12-5|-|-|TRBJ1-5
CASGLPYQPQHF
TGTGCTAGTGGTTTGCCTTATCAGCCCCAGCATTTT
>TRBV13|-|TRBD1|TRBJ1-1
CASSKQGRNTEAFF
TGTGCCAGCAGCAAACAGGGGCGGAACACTGAAGCTTTCTTT
>TRBV7-8|-|TRBD1|TRBJ2-5
CASSSGTDGETQYF
TGTGCCAGCAGCTCCGGGACAGACGGGGAGACCCAGTACTTC
>TRBV28|-|-|TRBJ2-5
CASSGTWETQYF
TGTGCCAGCAGTGGGACATGGGAGACCCAGTACTTC
>TRBV6-5|-|-|TRBJ1-3
CASSGPSGNTIYF
TGTGCCAGCAGCGGGCCCTCTGGAAACACCATATATTTT
>TRBV7-8|-|TRBD1|TRBJ2-1
CASSLGTVLSYNEQFF
TGTGCCAGCAGCCTCGGGACAGTCCTTTCCTACAATGAGCAGTTCTTC
>TRBV19|-|TRBD1|TRBJ1-6
CASSWGDRDNSPLHF
TGTGCCAGTAGCTGGGGGGACAGGGATAATTCACCCCTCCACTTT
>TRBV18|-|-|TRBJ2-6
CASSPQASGANVLTF
TGTGCCAGCTCACCACAGGCCTCTGGGGCCAACGTCCTGACTTTC
>TRBV20-1|-|-|TRBJ2-6
CSAQTANVLTF
TGCAGTGCCCAGACGGCCAACGTCCTGACTTTC
>TRBV5-1|-|-|TRBJ1-2
CASSSDVGYGYTF
TGCGCCAGCAGCTCGGACGTAGGCTATGGCTACACCTTC
>TRBV28|-|-|TRBJ1-2
CASDGGGYFRYTF
TGTGCCAGCGACGGAGGTGGGTACTTCCGCTACACCTTC
>TRBV11-3|once|-|TRBJ1-1
CASSPGGARTEAFF
TGTGCCAGCAGCCCTGGGGGGGCGCGTACTGAAGCTTTCTTT
>TRBV4-3|-|-|TRBJ1-1
CASSQARRMNTEAFF
TGCGCCAGCAGCCAAGCTCGTCGGATGAACACTGAAGCTTTCTTT
>TRBV6-5|-|-|TRBJ2-1
CASSIEGQVQNEQFF
TGTGCCAGCAGCATAGAGGGACAAGTCCAGAATGAGCAGTTCTTC
>TRBV2|-|TRBD2|TRBJ2-1
CASRGLAGANEQFF
TGTGCCAGCCGAGGACTAGCGGGGGCAAATGAGCAGTTCTTC
>TRBV12-3/TRBV12-4|-|-|TRBJ1-2
CASSLTDRGGYTF
TGTGCCAGCAGTTTGACGGACCGAGGTGGCTACACCTTC
>TRBV19|-|-|TRBJ1-1
CASREASPNTEAFF
TGTGCCAGTAGGGAGGCCAGTCCGAACACTGAAGCTTTCTTT
>TRBV6-4|-|TRBD1|TRBJ1-2
CASSDSDRVDYGYTF
TGTGCCAGCAGTGACTCGGACAGGGTCGACTATGGCTACACCTTC
>TRBV9|-|-|TRBJ1-4
CASSSSLGGGNEKLFF
TGTGCCAGCAGCTCCTCATTGGGAGGGGGTAATGAAAAACTGTTTTTT
>TRBV10-3|once|TRBD1|TRBJ1-1
CAISVDRGIKNTEAFF
TGTGCCATCAGTGTTGACAGGGGGATAAAGAACACTGAAGCTTTCTTT
>TRBV6-5|-|TRBD1|TRBJ1-5
CASINTGGGQPQHF
TGTGCCAGCATAAACACAGGGGGTGGGCAGCCCCAGCATTTT
>TRBV30|-|-|TRBJ1-4
CAWSVPGGGGEKLFF
TGTGCCTGGAGTGTACCGGGGGGTGGAGGTGAAAAACTGTTTTTT
>TRBV7-9|-|TRBD1|TRBJ1-2
CASSTGQGVDFGYTF
TGTGCCAGCAGCACGGGACAGGGGGTAGATTTTGGCTACACCTTC
>TRBV7-8|-|-|TRBJ2-3
CASSRRGDTQYF
TGTGCCAGCAGCCGCCGGGGGGATACGCAGTATTTT
>TRBV14|-|-|TRBJ2-1
CASSRRSNRAGEQFF
TGTGCCAGCAGCCGACGGTCGAACAGGGCTGGCGAGCAGTTCTTC
>TRBV7-2|few|-|TRBJ1-5
CASSLWTDQPQHF
TGTGCCAGCAGCTTATGGACAGATCAGCCCCAGCATTTT
>TRBV10-3|-|-|TRBJ2-1
CAISEGTPKMYNEQFF
TGTGCCATCAGTGAAGGGACCCCTAAGATGTACAATGAGCAGTTCTTC
>TRBV7-2|-|TRBD2|TRBJ2-3
CASSLMTSGDTQYF
TGTGCCAGCAGCTTGATGACTAGCGGAGATACGCAGTATTTT
>TRBV7-2|-|-|TRBJ2-1
CASRSPGRNFNEQFF
TGTGCCAGCAGATCACCGGGACGGAACTTCAATGAGCAGTTCTTC
>TRBV19|-|-|TRBJ2-2
CASALRGTGELFF
TGTGCCAGTGCCCTTCGGGGCACCGGGGAGCTGTTTTTT
>TRBV5-1|-|TRBD1|TRBJ2-5
CASSLARQGAETQYF
TGCGCCAGCAGCTTGGCCCGACAGGGGGCTGAGACCCAGTACTTC
>TRBV6-2/TRBV6-3|-|-|TRBJ2-1
CASSTSVEQFF
TGTGCCAGCAGTACCTCCGTTGAGCAGTTCTTC